The rows below give T cell receptor beta chains drawn from one sample of a study of Ad26.COV2.S vaccination and SARS-CoV-2 variants. Clones were read by immunoSEQ multiplex PCR, and TCRdb kept only the in-frame ones, dropping some. This table holds about 680,000 clones, around 89% found once. The sample in question was peripheral blood, obtained in a trial of Ad26.COV2.S vaccine versus placebo. Source of these receptors: a person between 18 and 59 years old who received the Ad26.COV2.S COVID-19 vaccine or a placebo. Each CDR3 is given with its conserved first and last residue. A D gene is named only where the DNA matches it firmly. Size is stated for part of the rows, as once, few or many counts, or as a class when the clone is expanded.

V gene	J gene	clone size	D gene	CDR3 protein	CDR3 DNA
TRBV25-1	TRBJ1-3	-	-	CASSPWSGNTIYF	TGTGCCAGCAGTCCGTGGTCTGGAAACACCATATATTTT
TRBV18	TRBJ1-6	-	TRBD1	CASSPGTGVGSPLHF	TGTGCCAGCTCTCCCGGGACAGGGGTAGGATCACCCCTCCACTTT
TRBV4-1	TRBJ1-2	-	-	CASSQVASWTGGYTF	TGCGCCAGCAGCCAAGTAGCCTCCTGGACGGGCGGCTACACCTTC
TRBV19	TRBJ1-2	-	TRBD1	CAGRDRGSYGYTF	TGTGCCGGGCGGGACAGGGGCTCCTATGGCTACACCTTC
TRBV30	TRBJ2-6	-	-	CAVGLARLSGANVLTF	TGCGCGGTCGGGCTAGCTAGGTTGTCTGGGGCCAACGTCCTGACTTTC
TRBV9	TRBJ2-1	-	TRBD2	CASSVGLAGGLGNEQFF	TGTGCCAGCAGCGTAGGTCTAGCGGGGGGCCTGGGCAATGAGCAGTTCTTC
TRBV5-8	TRBJ1-5	-	TRBD1	CASSARDRGNQPQHF	TGTGCCAGCAGCGCCCGGGACAGGGGCAATCAGCCCCAGCATTTT
TRBV27	TRBJ1-1	-	TRBD1	CASGTGGTEAFF	TGTGCCAGCGGGACAGGGGGAACTGAAGCTTTCTTT
TRBV5-1	TRBJ2-5	-	TRBD1	CASSSQGERETQYF	TGCGCCAGCAGCTCCCAGGGGGAACGGGAGACCCAGTACTTC
TRBV7-2	TRBJ1-5	-	-	CASSQQTDSNQPQHF	TGTGCCAGCAGCCAACAGACTGATAGCAATCAGCCCCAGCATTTT
TRBV5-1	TRBJ2-3	-	TRBD1	CASSPTGQVTDTQYF	TGCGCCAGCAGCCCAACGGGACAGGTCACAGATACGCAGTATTTT
TRBV11-1	TRBJ2-1	-	-	CASSPMGAVYNEQFF	TGTGCCAGCAGTCCTATGGGAGCCGTCTACAATGAGCAGTTCTTC
TRBV5-1	TRBJ2-2	once	-	CASSVRASGELFF	TGCGCCAGCAGCGTCAGGGCCAGCGGGGAGCTGTTTTTT
TRBV3-1/TRBV3-2	TRBJ2-3	-	TRBD2	CASSRWGLAGATDTQYF	TGTGCCAGCAGCCGCTGGGGGCTAGCGGGAGCCACAGATACGCAGTATTTT
TRBV29-1	TRBJ2-7	-	-	CSVVRWGTEQYF	TGCAGCGTTGTTCGTTGGGGAACCGAGCAGTACTTC
TRBV7-2	TRBJ2-7	-	TRBD1	CASSLGRQGAGEQYF	TGTGCCAGCAGCTTAGGCCGGCAGGGGGCGGGCGAGCAGTACTTC
TRBV9	TRBJ2-1	-	-	CASSPPRRQEQFF	TGTGCCAGCAGCCCCCCCAGGAGGCAAGAGCAGTTCTTC
TRBV7-9	TRBJ2-1	-	-	CASSRSMAHNEQFF	TGTGCCAGCAGTAGATCGATGGCGCACAATGAGCAGTTCTTC
TRBV28	TRBJ2-7	-	-	CASSFGLAPYEQYF	TGTGCCAGCAGTTTCGGGCTAGCCCCCTACGAGCAGTACTTC